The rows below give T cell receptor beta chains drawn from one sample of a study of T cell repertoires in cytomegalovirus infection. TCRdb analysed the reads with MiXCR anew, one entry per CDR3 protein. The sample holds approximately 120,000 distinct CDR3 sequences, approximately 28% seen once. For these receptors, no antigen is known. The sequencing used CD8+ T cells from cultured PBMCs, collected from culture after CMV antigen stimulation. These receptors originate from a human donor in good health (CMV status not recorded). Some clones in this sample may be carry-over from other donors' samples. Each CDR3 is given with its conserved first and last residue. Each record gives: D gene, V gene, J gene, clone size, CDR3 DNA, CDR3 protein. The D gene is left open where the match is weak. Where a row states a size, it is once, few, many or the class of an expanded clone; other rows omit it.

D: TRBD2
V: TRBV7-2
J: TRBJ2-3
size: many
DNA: TGTGCCAGCAGCCCCCAAAGACTAGCGGGGGTTCAAGATACGCAGTATTTT
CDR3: CASSPQRLAGVQDTQYF

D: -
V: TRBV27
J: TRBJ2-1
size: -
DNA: TGTGCCAGCAGTTTATCTGGGGTCGAGCAGTTCTTC
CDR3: CASSLSGVEQFF

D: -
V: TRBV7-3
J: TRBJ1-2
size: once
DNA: TGTGCCAGCAGCTTAGTAGCCAGCATCAATGGCTACACCTTC
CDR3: CASSLVASINGYTF

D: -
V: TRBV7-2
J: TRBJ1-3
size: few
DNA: TGTGCCAGCAGGGCCCGACTTGACTCTGGAAACACCATATATTTT
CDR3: CASRARLDSGNTIYF

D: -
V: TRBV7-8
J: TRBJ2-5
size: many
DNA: TGTGCCAGCAGCTTAGGGGGCCCCCAGGAGACCCAGTACTTC
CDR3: CASSLGGPQETQYF

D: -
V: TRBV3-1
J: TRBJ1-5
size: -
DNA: TGTGCCAGCAGCCAAGATCCGGGGGCAGGTCAGCCCCAGCATTTT
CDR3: CASSQDPGAGQPQHF

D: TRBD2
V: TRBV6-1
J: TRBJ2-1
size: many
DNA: TGTGCCAGCAGTCCACTCGGGGGGTATAATGAGCAGTTCTTC
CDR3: CASSPLGGYNEQFF

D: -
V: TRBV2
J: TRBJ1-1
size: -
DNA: TGTGCCAGCATTTGGACCGGTCTCCACACTGAAGCTTTCTTT
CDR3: CASIWTGLHTEAFF

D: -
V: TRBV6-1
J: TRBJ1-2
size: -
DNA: TGTGCCAGCAGTTACGGACCTAACTATGGCTACACCTTC
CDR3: CASSYGPNYGYTF

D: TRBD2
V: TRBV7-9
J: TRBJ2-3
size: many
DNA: TGTGCCAGCAGCCCCGCGGGGGGGCCTATCCGTAGCACAGATACGCAGTATTTT
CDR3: CASSPAGGPIRSTDTQYF

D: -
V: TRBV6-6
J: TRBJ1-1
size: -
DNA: TGTGCCAGCGGCCGCGCCGCGAGCACTGAAGCTTTCTTT
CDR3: CASGRAASTEAFF

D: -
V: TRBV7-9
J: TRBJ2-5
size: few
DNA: TGTGCCAGCAGCTTAGGATTGGAGACCCAGTACTTC
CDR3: CASSLGLETQYF

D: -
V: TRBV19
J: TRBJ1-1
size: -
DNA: TGTGCCAGTAGTATAGGTCCGGCGGGTGCTTTCTTT
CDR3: CASSIGPAGAFF

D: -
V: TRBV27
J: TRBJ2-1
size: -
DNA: TGTGCCAGCCAGACCGTGGCGGGGAGCTCCTACAATGAGCAGTTCTTC
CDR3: CASQTVAGSSYNEQFF

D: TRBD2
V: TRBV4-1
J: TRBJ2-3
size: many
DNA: TGCGCCAGCAGCCAAGGGGGACTAGCGGGGGGGCCAGATACGCAGTATTTT
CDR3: CASSQGGLAGGPDTQYF

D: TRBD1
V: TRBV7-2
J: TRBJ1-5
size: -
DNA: TGTGCCAGCAGCCCTACAGGGGGACAGCCCCAGCATTTT
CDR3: CASSPTGGQPQHF

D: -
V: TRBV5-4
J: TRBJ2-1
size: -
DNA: TGTGCCAGCAGCTTCGGGACTCTAAGCTCCTACAATGAGCAGTTCTTC
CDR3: CASSFGTLSSYNEQFF

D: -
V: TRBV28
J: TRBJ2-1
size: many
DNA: TGTGCCAGCAGTACCCGGTCCTACAATGAGCAGTTCTTC
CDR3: CASSTRSYNEQFF

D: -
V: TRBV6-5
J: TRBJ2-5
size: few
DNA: TGTGCCAGCAGTTATCGGGGTTCGGCGGAGACCCAGTACTTC
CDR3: CASSYRGSAETQYF

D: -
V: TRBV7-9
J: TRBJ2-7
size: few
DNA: TGTGCCAGCAGCCCCAGACAAGGAGACCCTTACGAGCAGTACTTC
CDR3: CASSPRQGDPYEQYF

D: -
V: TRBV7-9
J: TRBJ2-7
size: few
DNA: TGTGCCAGCAGCTTAGGGACAGCGAACCCCTACGAGCAGTACTTC
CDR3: CASSLGTANPYEQYF

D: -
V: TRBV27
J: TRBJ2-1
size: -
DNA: TGTGCCAGCAGTTTATCTTTGTTCGATGAGCAGTTCTTC
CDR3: CASSLSLFDEQFF

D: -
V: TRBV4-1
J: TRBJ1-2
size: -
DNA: TGCGCCAGCAGCCAAGGAGGAGATGGCTACACCTTC
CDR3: CASSQGGDGYTF

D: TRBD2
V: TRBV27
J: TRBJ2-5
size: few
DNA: TGTGCCAGCAGTCCCGGGACTAGCGGGGGGGCCGGGAAGACCCAGTACTTC
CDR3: CASSPGTSGGAGKTQYF

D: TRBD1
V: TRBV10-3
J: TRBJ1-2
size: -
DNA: TGTGCCATCACCGAGGACAGGGTCTACTATGGCTACACCTTC
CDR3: CAITEDRVYYGYTF

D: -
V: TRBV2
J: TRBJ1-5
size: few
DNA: TGTGCCAGCAGTGAATATCTACCCCCGGATCAGCCCCAGCATTTT
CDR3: CASSEYLPPDQPQHF